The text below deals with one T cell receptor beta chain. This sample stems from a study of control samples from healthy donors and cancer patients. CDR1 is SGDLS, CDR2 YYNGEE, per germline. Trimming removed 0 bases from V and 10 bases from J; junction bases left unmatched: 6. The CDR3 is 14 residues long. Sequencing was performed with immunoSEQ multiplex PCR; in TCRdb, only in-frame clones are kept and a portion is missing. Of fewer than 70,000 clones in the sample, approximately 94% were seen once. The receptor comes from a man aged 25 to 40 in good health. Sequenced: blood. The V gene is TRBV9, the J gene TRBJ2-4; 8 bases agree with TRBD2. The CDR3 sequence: CASSVGREGLIQYF. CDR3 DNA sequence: TGTGCCAGCAGCGTAGGTCGGGAGGGTCTTATTCAGTACTTC.